The 7 T cell receptor beta chains in this list originate from one sample, sequenced in a study of OX40 agonist ivuxolimab in advanced cancers. Assay: immunoSEQ multiplex PCR; the TCRdb copy retains only in-frame clones and omits some. The table has about 40,000 clones, more than 70% seen once; the top ten hold approximately 12%. Here the sequenced sample was CD4+ or CD8+ T cells sorted from blood, taken in a trial of the OX40 agonist ivuxolimab. These receptors all come from an adult with an advanced solid tumor such as melanoma, head and neck, liver or kidney cancer.

Comments on this clone: The sample has other DNA sequences that encode this CDR3 too. The chain joins TRBV4-1 to TRBJ2-7; perhaps TRBD2 as D (7 bases). The CDR3 has 18 amino acids. The V and J ends lost 6 bases and 2 bases respectively, with 26 bases between them. Per the germline V gene, CDR1 is MGHRA and CDR2 is YSYEKL. The CDR3 reads CASSQTHGGGRATYEQYF. The CDR3 bases are TGCGCCAGCAGTCAAACCCATGGGGGGGGCCGGGCCACCTACGAGCAGTACTTC.

This rearrangement joins TRBV11-2 to TRBJ2-3; 12 bases fit TRBD2. The germline gives CDR1 SGHAT, CDR2 FQNNGV. V was clipped by 1 base and J by 5 bases; unmatched bases: 7. This CDR3 is 17 amino acids long. CDR3 protein: CASSLGLAGGRGDTQYF. DNA of the CDR3: TGTGCCAGCAGCTTAGGCCTAGCGGGAGGGCGTGGAGATACGCAGTATTTT.

J is TRBJ1-1 and V is TRBV19; no clear D gene. V lost 7 bases to trimming and J lost 1 base, with 13 bases between them. This CDR3 has 14 residues. Germline assignment: CDR1 LNHDA and CDR2 SQIVND (reference sequence). The CDR3 DNA reads TGTGCCAGTACGGCTTCTCTTGGGAACACTGAAGCTTTCTTT. Translated: CASTASLGNTEAFF.

The chain recombines TRBV28 with TRBJ2-5; 10 bases align to TRBD1. Losses at the gene ends were 4 bases for V and 4 bases for J; bases not matched to a gene: 12. Per germline, CDR1 MDHEN and CDR2 SYDVKM. The CDR3 covers 17 residues. The CDR3 nucleotides are TGTGCCAGCAGTTCTTACGACTGGGACAGGGGAGGAGAGACCCAGTACTTC. This sequence encodes CASSSYDWDRGGETQYF.

This rearrangement joins TRBV18 to TRBJ2-5; D possibly corresponds to TRBD1 (6 bases). V lost 4 bases and J 2 bases, leaving 17 bases between the germline ends. The CDR3 spans 16 residues. Per the germline V gene, CDR1 is KGHSH and CDR2 is LQKENI. This CDR3 reads CASSLTVQGRQETQYF. The DNA of the CDR3 is TGTGCCAGCTCACTCACCGTACAGGGAAGGCAAGAGACCCAGTACTTC.

The genes are TRBV7-9 and TRBJ2-2; D possibly corresponds to TRBD2 (5 bases). This CDR3 is built from 15 residues. V was cut by 2 bases and J by 8 bases, with 15 bases left in between. The germline V gene encodes CDR1 SEHNR and CDR2 FQNEAQ (reference sequence). The CDR3 nucleotides are TGTGCCAGCAGCTTAAGTGGACTTTCTCCAGGGGAGCTGTTTTTT. It yields the protein CASSLSGLSPGELFF.

The table lists this clone with a count of one. This chain uses TRBV4-1 with TRBJ1-5; unclear D gene. Trimming left V 5 bases short and J 0 bases short, with 8 bases between. The CDR3 is 14 amino acids. CDR1 and CDR2 from the germline V gene are MGHRA and YSYEKL. CDR3 coding DNA: TGCGCCAGCAGCGAAAGGGATAGCAATCAGCCCCAGCATTTT. Translating gives CASSERDSNQPQHF.